Detailed here is one T cell receptor (beta chain). Its specificity is unknown. The CDR3 runs 15 residues. Trimming took 5 bases from V and 5 from J; bases not matched to a gene: 9. The germline gives CDR1 KGHSH, CDR2 LQKENI. This entry is derived from a study of cytomegalovirus exposure and HLA in healthy donors. Study-wide points: Analyses of presence and absence presupposed an approximately uniform sequencing depth across donors. It was only CMV serostatus that was available as immune exposure information.

The PCR made use of 60 Vbeta and 13 Jbeta primers. The method was immunoSEQ multiplex PCR; TCRdb's version includes in-frame clones alone and lacks a portion of them. The sample shows 100,000 or so clones, approximately 83% of them seen only once. Input material: PBMCs. This chain links TRBV18 with TRBJ2-1; 7 positions match TRBD1. This receptor was obtained from a man between 18 and 29 years old in good health and CMV-seronegative. Written as DNA, the CDR3 is TGTGCCAGCTCAGACAGGGCCACCTCAAACAATGAGCAGTTCTTC. This sequence encodes CASSDRATSNNEQFF.